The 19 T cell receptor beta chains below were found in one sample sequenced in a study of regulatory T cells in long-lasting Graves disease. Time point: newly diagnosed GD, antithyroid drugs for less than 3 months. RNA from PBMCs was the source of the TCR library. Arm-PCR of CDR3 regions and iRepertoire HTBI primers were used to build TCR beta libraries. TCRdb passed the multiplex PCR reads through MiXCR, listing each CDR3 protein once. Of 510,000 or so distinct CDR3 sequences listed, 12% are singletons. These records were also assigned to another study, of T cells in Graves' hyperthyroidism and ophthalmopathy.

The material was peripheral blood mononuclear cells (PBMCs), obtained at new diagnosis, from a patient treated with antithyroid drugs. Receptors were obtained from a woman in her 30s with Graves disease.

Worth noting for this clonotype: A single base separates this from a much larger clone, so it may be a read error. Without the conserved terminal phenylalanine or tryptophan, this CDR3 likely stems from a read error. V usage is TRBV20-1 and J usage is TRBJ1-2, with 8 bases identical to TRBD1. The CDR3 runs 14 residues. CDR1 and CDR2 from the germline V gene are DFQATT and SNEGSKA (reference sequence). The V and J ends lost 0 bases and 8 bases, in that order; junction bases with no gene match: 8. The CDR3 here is CSAREGQAFGGYTL. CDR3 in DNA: TGCAGTGCTAGAGAGGGACAGGCGTTTGGAGGCTACACCCTC.

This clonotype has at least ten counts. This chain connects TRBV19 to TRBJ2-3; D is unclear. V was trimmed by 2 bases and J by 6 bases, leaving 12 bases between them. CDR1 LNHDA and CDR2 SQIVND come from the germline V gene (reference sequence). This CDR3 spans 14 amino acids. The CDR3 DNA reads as TGTGCCAGTAGTATATATGAAGGGTACGATACGCAGTATTTT. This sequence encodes CASSIYEGYDTQYF.

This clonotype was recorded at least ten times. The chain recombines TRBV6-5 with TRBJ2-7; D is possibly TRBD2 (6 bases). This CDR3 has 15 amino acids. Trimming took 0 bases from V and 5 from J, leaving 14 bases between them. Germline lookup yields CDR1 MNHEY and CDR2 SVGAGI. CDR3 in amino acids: CASSYSIGRRDEQYF. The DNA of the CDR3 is TGTGCCAGCAGTTACTCGATAGGCCGGAGGGACGAGCAGTACTTC.

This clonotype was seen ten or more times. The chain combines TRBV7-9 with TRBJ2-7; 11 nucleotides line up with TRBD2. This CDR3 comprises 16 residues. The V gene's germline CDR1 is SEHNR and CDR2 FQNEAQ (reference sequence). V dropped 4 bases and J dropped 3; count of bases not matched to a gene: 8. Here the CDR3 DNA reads TGTGCCAGCAGCTCAGCGGGACTAGCGGAGATCTACGAGCAGTACTTC. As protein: CASSSAGLAEIYEQYF.

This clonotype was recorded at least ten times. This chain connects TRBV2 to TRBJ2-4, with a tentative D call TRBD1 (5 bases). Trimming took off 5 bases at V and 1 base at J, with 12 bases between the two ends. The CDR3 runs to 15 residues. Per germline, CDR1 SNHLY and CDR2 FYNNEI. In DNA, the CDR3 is TGTGCCAGCAGTAGTTCGAACAGGGCCAAAAACATTCAGTACTTC. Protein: CASSSSNRAKNIQYF.

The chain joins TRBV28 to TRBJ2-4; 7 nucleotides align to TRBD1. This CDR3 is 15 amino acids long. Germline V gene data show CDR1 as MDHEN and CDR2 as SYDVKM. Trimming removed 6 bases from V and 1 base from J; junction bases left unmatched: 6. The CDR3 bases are TGTGCCAGCAGAACTACAGGGGTGGCCAAAAACATTCAGTACTTC. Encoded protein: CASRTTGVAKNIQYF.

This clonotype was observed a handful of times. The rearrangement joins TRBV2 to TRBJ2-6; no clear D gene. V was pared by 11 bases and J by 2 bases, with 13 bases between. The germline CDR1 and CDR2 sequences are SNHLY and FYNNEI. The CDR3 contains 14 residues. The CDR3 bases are TGTGCCGCCTTGACCCTCCCTGGGGCCAACGTCCTGACTTTC. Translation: CAALTLPGANVLTF.

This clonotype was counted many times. CDR3 nucleotide sequence: TGTGCCAGTAGTATAGGAGGTAGCGGGACCTCCTACGAGCAGTACTTC. This encodes CASSIGGSGTSYEQYF. The chain recombines TRBV19 with TRBJ2-7; 8 nucleotides match TRBD2. CDR3 length equals 16 residues. The V segment lost 1 base and the J segment 0 bases; nucleotides outside the gene matches: 5. Germline loops: CDR1 LNHDA, CDR2 SQIVND (reference sequence).

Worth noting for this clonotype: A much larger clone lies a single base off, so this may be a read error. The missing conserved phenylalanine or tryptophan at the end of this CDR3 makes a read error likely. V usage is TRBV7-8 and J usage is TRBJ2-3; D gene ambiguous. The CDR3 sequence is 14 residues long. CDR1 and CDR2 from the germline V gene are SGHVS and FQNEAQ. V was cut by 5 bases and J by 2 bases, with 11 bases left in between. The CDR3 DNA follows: TGTGCCAGCAGCATTCGTTCTAACACAGATACGCAGTATGTT. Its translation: CASSIRSNTDTQYV.

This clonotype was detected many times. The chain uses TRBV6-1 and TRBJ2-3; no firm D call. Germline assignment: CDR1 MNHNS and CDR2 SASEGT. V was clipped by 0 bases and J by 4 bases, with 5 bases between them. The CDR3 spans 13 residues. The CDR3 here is CASSEAIPDTQYF. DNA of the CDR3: TGTGCCAGCAGTGAAGCCATCCCAGATACGCAGTATTTT.

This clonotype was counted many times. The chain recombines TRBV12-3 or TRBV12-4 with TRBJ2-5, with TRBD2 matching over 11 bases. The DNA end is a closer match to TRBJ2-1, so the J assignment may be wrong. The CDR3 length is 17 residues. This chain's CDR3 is CASSSGTSGEVGNEQFF. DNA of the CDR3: TGTGCCAGCAGTTCTGGGACTAGCGGAGAAGTGGGCAATGAGCAGTTCTTC.

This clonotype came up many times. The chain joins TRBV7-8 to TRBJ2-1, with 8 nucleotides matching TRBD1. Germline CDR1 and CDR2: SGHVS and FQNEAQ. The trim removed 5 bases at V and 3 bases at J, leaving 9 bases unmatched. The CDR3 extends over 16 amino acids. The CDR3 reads CASSAPGTGSYNEQFF. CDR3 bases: TGTGCCAGCAGCGCCCCCGGGACAGGTAGCTACAATGAGCAGTTCTTC.

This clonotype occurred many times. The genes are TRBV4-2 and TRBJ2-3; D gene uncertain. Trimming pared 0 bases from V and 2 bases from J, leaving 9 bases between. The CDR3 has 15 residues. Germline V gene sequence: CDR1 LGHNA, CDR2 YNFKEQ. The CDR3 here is CASSQDGADTDTQYF. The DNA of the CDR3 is TGTGCCAGCAGCCAAGATGGCGCAGACACAGATACGCAGTATTTT.

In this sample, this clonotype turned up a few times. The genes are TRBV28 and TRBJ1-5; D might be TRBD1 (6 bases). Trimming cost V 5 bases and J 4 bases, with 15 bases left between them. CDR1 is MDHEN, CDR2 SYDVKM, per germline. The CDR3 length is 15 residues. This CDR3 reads CASSGTGRGNQPQHF. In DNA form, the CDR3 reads TGTGCCAGCAGTGGCACGGGGAGGGGGAATCAGCCCCAGCATTTT.

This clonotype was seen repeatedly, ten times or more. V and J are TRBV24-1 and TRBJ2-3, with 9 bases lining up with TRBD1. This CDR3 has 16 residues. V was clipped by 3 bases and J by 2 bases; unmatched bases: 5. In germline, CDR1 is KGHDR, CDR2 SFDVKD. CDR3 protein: CATSDRDRAVTDTQYF. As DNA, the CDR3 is TGTGCCACCAGTGATCGGGACAGGGCAGTCACAGATACGCAGTATTTT.

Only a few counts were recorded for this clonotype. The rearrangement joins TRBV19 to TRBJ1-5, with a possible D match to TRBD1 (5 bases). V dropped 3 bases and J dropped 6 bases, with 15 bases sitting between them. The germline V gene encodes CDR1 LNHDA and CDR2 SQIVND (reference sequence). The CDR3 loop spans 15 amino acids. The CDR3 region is CASSISGPRGQPQHF. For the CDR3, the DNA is TGTGCCAGTAGTATCTCTGGACCGAGGGGTCAGCCCCAGCATTTT.

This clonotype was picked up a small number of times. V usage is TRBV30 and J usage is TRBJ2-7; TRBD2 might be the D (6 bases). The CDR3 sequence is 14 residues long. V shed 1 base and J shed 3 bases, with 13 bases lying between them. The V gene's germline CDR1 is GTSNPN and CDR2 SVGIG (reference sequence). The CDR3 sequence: CAWSGGGTNYEQYF. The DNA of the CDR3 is TGTGCCTGGAGTGGCGGCGGGACGAACTACGAGCAGTACTTC.

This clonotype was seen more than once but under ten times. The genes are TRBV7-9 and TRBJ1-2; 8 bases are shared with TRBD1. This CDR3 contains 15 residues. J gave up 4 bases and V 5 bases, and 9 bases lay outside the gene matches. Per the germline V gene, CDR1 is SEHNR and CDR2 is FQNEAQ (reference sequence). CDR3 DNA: TGTGCCAGCAGCGTTCTCGTCGGACAGGGCTATGGCTACACCTTC. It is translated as CASSVLVGQGYGYTF.

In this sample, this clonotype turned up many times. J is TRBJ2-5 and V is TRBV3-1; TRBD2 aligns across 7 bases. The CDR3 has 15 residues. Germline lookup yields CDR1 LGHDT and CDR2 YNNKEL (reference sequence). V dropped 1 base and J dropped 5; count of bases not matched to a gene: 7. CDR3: CASSQVGQGGETQYF. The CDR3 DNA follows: TGTGCCAGCAGCCAAGTTGGCCAGGGAGGGGAGACCCAGTACTTC.